The clone carrying this TCR beta chain was detected many times. Its target is unknown. TCRdb ran MiXCR on the 5' RACE reads and lists one entry per CDR3 protein. This sample has about 240,000 distinct CDR3 sequences, with 20% to 30% found just once. The sample belongs to a study of CD8 T cells in ankylosing spondylitis. Study findings and constraints: From matched ankylosing spondylitis synovial fluid, disease-linked clones were reportedly recovered at significantly enriched levels. A TCR beta motif of eight highly homologous variants appeared characteristic of ankylosing spondylitis blood.

The receptor was isolated from a male donor with ankylosing spondylitis or in good health (not recorded which). The sample taken for sequencing was blood, either unsorted or a sorted T cell fraction (not recorded which).

The CDR3 protein is CASTDRGRGTDTQYF. CDR3 nucleotides: TGTGCCAGCACTGACAGGGGGCGCGGAACAGATACGCAGTATTTT. The genes are TRBV6-1 and TRBJ2-3; 10 bases map to TRBD1. J gave up 3 bases and V 7 bases, and 7 bases lay outside the gene matches. The V gene's germline CDR1 is MNHNS and CDR2 SASEGT. The CDR3 loop spans 15 amino acids.